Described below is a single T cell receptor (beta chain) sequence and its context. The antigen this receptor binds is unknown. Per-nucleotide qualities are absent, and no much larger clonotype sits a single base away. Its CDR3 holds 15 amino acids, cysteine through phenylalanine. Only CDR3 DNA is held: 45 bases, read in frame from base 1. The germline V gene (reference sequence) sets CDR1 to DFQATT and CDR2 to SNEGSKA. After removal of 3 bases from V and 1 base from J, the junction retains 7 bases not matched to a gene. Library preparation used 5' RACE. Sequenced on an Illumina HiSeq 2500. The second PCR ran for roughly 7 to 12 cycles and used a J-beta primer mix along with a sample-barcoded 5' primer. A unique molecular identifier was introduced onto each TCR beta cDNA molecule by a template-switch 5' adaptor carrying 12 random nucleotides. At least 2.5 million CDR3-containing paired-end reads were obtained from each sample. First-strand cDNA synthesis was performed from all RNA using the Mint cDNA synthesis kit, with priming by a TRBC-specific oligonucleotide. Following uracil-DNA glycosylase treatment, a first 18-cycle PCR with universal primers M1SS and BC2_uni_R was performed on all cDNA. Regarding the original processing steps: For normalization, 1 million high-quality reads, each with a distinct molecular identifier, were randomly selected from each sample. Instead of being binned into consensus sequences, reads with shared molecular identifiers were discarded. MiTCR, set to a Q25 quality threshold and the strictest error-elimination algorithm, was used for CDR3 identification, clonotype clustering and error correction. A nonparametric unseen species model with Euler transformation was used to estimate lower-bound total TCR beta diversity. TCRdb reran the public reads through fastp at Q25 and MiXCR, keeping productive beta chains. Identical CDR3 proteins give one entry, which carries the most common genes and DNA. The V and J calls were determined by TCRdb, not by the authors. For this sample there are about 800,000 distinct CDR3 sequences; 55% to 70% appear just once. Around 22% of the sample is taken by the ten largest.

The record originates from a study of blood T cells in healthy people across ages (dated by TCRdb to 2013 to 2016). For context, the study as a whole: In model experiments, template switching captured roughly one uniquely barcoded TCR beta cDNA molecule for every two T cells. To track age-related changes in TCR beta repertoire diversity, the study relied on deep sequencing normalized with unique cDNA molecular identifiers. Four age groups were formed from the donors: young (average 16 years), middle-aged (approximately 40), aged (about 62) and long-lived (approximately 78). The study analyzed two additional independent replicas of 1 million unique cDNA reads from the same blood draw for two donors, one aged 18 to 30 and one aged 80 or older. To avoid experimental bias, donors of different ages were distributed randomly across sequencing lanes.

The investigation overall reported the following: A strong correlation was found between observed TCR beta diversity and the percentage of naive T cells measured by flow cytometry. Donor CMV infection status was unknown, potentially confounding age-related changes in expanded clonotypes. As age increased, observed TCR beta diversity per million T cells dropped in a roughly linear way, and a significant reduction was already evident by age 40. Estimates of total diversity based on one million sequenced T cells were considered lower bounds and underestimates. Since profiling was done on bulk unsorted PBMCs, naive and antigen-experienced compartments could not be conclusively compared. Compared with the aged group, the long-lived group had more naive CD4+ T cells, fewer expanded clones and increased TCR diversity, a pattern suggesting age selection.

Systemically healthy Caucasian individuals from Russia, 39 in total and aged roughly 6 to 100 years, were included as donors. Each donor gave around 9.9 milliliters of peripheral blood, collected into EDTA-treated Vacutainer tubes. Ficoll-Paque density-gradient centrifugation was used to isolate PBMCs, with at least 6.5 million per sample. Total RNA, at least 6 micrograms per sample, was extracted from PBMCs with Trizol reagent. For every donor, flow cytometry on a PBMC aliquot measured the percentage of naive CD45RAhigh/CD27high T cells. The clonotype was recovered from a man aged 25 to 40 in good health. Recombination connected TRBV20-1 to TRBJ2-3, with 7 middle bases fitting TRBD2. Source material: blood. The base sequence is TGCAGTGCTAGGTCGGAGCGGGGCCGCACAGATACGCAGTATTTT. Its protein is CSARSERGRTDTQYF.